This T cell receptor (beta chain) appears in the sequencing data of a study of cytomegalovirus exposure and HLA in healthy donors. Study results and caveats: Later, an analysis showed that TCR beta chains associated with HLA were more clonally expanded than others that were equally common.

With 60 Vbeta and 13 Jbeta primers, the PCR was carried out. Some clones are missing from TCRdb's copy, which holds only in-frame ones; the method was immunoSEQ multiplex PCR. The sample carries some 150,000 clones, roughly 85% recorded once. Remarks on this clone: Its antigen is unidentified. Mismatch with germline at one junction end may stem from a read error.

This CDR3 comprises 19 residues. CDR1 and CDR2 (germline): SEHNR, FQNEAQ (reference sequence). The source of this sequence is a man aged 40-50 years in good health and CMV-seronegative. The chain recombines TRBV7-9 with TRBJ2-7, with 13 bases fitting TRBD2. Sequencing was carried out using PBMCs. CDR3 sequence (DNA): TGTTCCAGCAGCTACCCGGGACTAGCGGGACCCGCTACCTTGGGGGAGCAGTACTTC. Translated, it gives CSSSYPGLAGPATLGEQYF. Based on the CDR3 plus reference TRBV7-9 and TRBJ2-7, the full variable domain is DTGVSQNPRHKITKRGQNVTFRCDPISEHNRLYWYRQTLGQGPEFLTYFQNEAQLEKSRLLSDRFSAERPKGSFSTLEIQRTEQGDSAMYLCSSSYPGLAGPATLGEQYFGPGTRLTVT.